Sequencing of this T cell receptor beta chain was carried out in a study of identifying expanded T cells in peripheral blood. As concerns this clone: Its specificity is not known.

Sequencing used immunoSEQ multiplex PCR; TCRdb keeps in-frame clones, though not all of them. The sample lists tens of thousands of clones, around 90% occurring once. The CDR3 has 13 amino acids. Germline values: CDR1 SGHAT, CDR2 FQNNGV. V lost 4 bases to trimming and J lost 4 bases, with 10 bases between them. Collection occurred without any documented infections or immune events in donors. Whole-study results and caveats: About 1.3 clones differed between technical replicates, versus approximately 16 and 20 over time. Variance in clone template counts between approximately two-week samples significantly increased with total template count across all healthy donors.

This sequence was found in a person between 18 and 75 years old in good health. The genes are TRBV11-2 and TRBJ2-5, with D perhaps given as TRBD1 or TRBD2 (5 bases each). The material sequenced was blood. CDR3 protein: CASSSGRGETQYF. As DNA, the CDR3 is TGTGCCAGCAGCTCGGGACGGGGAGAGACCCAGTACTTC.